Below, 13 T cell receptor beta chains from the same sample are listed, as sequenced in a study of cytomegalovirus exposure and HLA in healthy donors. The PCR had 60 Vbeta and 13 Jbeta primers. TCRdb keeps only in-frame clones here, not all; method: immunoSEQ multiplex PCR. In the table there are 100,000 to 120,000 clones, about 68% of which are singletons. The sample comprised PBMCs. These receptors were obtained from a woman in her thirties or forties in good health and CMV-seropositive.

The table lists this clone with a few counts. This chain's CDR3 is CASRKQGPVTEAFF. The CDR3 nucleotides read TGTGCCAGCAGGAAACAGGGGCCCGTCACTGAAGCTTTCTTT. The chain has TRBV2 and TRBJ1-1; 7 bases are shared with TRBD1. The junction had 8 bases not matched to a gene; V was cut back by 6 bases and J by 4 bases. CDR3 size: 14 residues. The germline CDR1 and CDR2 sequences are SNHLY and FYNNEI.

The chain's CDR3 is CASSTSQGVNYGYTF. CDR3 bases: TGTGCCAGCAGTACTTCACAGGGCGTGAACTATGGCTACACCTTC. V is TRBV6-5 and J is TRBJ1-2; the D gene is possibly TRBD1 (6 bases). The V end was cut by 5 bases, the J end by 2 bases, with 15 bases between. The CDR3 is made up of 15 amino acids. CDR1 is MNHEY and CDR2 is SVGAGI in the germline V gene.

The chain joins TRBV19 to TRBJ2-1; D possibly corresponds to TRBD1 (6 bases). V was pared by 4 bases and J by 5 bases, with 24 bases between. This CDR3 has 18 residues. In germline, CDR1 is LNHDA, CDR2 SQIVND (reference sequence). The CDR3 spells CASSKGYRASFYDNEQFF. In nucleotides, the CDR3 is TGTGCCAGTAGTAAGGGGTACAGGGCCTCGTTTTACGACAATGAGCAGTTCTTC.

V usage is TRBV6-1 and J usage is TRBJ1-5; 9 bases are a match to TRBD1. The V gene's germline CDR1 is MNHNS and CDR2 SASEGT. Trimming at V came to 4 bases and at J to 7 bases, leaving 5 bases not matched to a gene. The CDR3 has 14 residues. CDR3: CASSAGTGRQPQHF. In DNA form, the CDR3 reads TGTGCCAGCAGTGCAGGGACAGGGAGGCAGCCCCAGCATTTT.

The V gene is TRBV7-9, the J gene TRBJ1-5; TRBD1 might be the D (5 bases). From germline, CDR1 is SEHNR and CDR2 FQNEAQ (reference sequence). V lost 3 bases to trimming and J lost 5 bases, with 14 bases between them. This CDR3 comprises 15 residues. The CDR3: CASSFQGAPDQPQHF. DNA of the CDR3: TGTGCCAGCAGCTTCCAAGGGGCACCAGATCAGCCCCAGCATTTT.

This chain joins TRBV14 and TRBJ1-1; D is possibly TRBD1 (6 bases). The V end lost 4 bases, the J end lost 4 bases, and 13 bases lay between the germline ends. The germline CDR1 and CDR2 sequences are SGHDN and FVKESK. This CDR3 is built from 14 residues. Here the CDR3 reads CASSPRSGATEAFF. Here the CDR3 DNA reads TGTGCCAGCAGCCCCCGTTCAGGGGCCACTGAAGCTTTCTTT.

The gene calls are TRBV29-1 and TRBJ1-1, with D possibly matching TRBD1 (6 bases). Germline CDR1 reads SQVTM; CDR2 reads ANQGSEA. Between the trimmed V and J ends, which lost 5 bases and 2 bases, there was a span of 12 bases. This CDR3 spans 13 amino acids. The CDR3 loop is CSVSQGVNTEAFF. Here the CDR3 DNA reads TGCAGCGTTTCACAGGGAGTCAACACTGAAGCTTTCTTT.

This chain links TRBV30 with TRBJ2-5; the match to TRBD2 covers 8 bases. V gave up 3 bases and J gave up 2 bases; unmatched junction bases: 5. This CDR3 comprises 14 residues. From germline, CDR1 is GTSNPN and CDR2 SVGIG (reference sequence). DNA of the CDR3: TGTGCCTGGAGCCACGGGACTAGTCAAGAGACCCAGTACTTC. Its translation: CAWSHGTSQETQYF.

The rearrangement joins TRBV5-1 to TRBJ1-3, with D maybe TRBD1 (6 bases). Germline V lookup: CDR1 SGHRS, CDR2 YFSETQ. The length of the CDR3 is 18 residues. V lost 0 bases to trimming and J lost 4 bases, with 20 bases between them. The CDR3: CASSLAGTQGRFGNTIYF. The CDR3 bases are TGCGCCAGCAGCTTGGCCGGGACACAGGGACGGTTCGGAAACACCATATATTTT. Filled out from reference TRBV5-1 and TRBJ1-3, the complete variable domain reads KAGVTQTPRYLIKTRGQQVTLSCSPISGHRSVSWYQQTPGQGLQFLFEYFSETQRNKGNFPGRFSGRQFSNSRSEMNVSTLELGDSALYLCASSLAGTQGRFGNTIYFGEGSWLTVV.

This chain links TRBV4-1 with TRBJ2-5; 7 nucleotides line up with TRBD2. From germline, CDR1 is MGHRA and CDR2 YSYEKL. CDR3 size: 15 residues. V shed 2 bases and J 3 bases; nucleotides not matched to a gene: 6. CDR3 bases: TGCGCCAGCAGCCAACCTTGGACTAGAGAAGAGACCCAGTACTTC. Protein: CASSQPWTREETQYF.

Only a few counts were recorded for this clone. J is TRBJ2-3 and V is TRBV18; 7 bases fit TRBD2. The germline CDR1 and CDR2 sequences are KGHSH and LQKENI. CDR3 length: 15 residues. V was clipped by 6 bases and J by 2 bases; unmatched bases: 8. This CDR3 reads CASSDQGGLTDTQYF. CDR3 bases: TGTGCCAGCTCGGATCAGGGAGGGCTCACAGATACGCAGTATTTT.

The CDR3 protein is CASSSQGAGGNIQYF. CDR3 nucleotides: TGTGCCAGCAGTTCACAGGGGGCAGGCGGAAACATTCAGTACTTC. The chain joins TRBV2 to TRBJ2-4, with TRBD1 identical over 9 bases. The CDR3 has 15 residues. In germline, CDR1 is SNHLY, CDR2 FYNNEI. Losses at the gene ends were 5 bases for V and 6 bases for J; bases not matched to a gene: 8. Supplemented by reference TRBV2 and TRBJ2-4, the full variable domain reads EPEVTQTPSHQVTQMGQEVILRCVPISNHLYFYWYRQILGQKVEFLVSFYNNEISEKSEIFDDQFSVERPDGSNFTLKIRSTKLEDSAMYFCASSSQGAGGNIQYFGAGTRLSVL.

The CDR3 region is CASSTYTGKNYGYTF. The DNA for the CDR3 is TGTGCCAGCAGCACTTACACCGGGAAGAACTATGGCTACACCTTC. The chain joins TRBV7-2 to TRBJ1-2; D ambiguous. V was clipped by 5 bases and J by 2 bases, with 15 bases between them. The CDR3 consists of 15 residues. CDR1 is SGHTA and CDR2 is FQGNSA in the germline V gene.